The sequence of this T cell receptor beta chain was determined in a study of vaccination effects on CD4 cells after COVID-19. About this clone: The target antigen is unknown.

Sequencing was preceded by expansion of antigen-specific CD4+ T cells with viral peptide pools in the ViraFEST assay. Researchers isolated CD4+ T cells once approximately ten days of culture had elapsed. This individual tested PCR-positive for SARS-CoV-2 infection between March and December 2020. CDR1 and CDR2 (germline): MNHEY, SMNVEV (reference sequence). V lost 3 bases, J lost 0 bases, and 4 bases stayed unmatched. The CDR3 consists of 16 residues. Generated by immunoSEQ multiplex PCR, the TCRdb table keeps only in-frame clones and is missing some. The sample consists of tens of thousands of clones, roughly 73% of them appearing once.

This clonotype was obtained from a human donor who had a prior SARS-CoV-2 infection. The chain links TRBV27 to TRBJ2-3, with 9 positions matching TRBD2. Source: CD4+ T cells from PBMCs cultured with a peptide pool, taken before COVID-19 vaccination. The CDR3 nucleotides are TGTGCCAGCAGTTTGGGAAGCGGGGGGAGCACAGATACGCAGTATTTT. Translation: CASSLGSGGSTDTQYF.